The 4 T cell receptor beta chains below were found in one sample sequenced in a study of blood T cell repertoires in COVID-19. Sequenced by immunoSEQ multiplex PCR; TCRdb stores in-frame clones only, minus some. The table lists about 670,000 clones, more than 80% of them singletons, with more than 0.25% in the top ten. Source material: peripheral blood. The receptors were sampled from a woman younger than 35 with acute or convalescent COVID-19.

The V and J genes are TRBV12-3 or TRBV12-4 and TRBJ2-2; 10 bases fit TRBD1. The junction had 4 bases not matched to a gene; V was cut back by 11 bases and J by 7 bases. The CDR3 sequence is 12 residues long. CDR3 sequence reads: CASTGGGGELFF. The CDR3 region has the DNA TGTGCCTCGACAGGGGGCGGCGGGGAGCTGTTTTTT.

V and J are TRBV24-1 and TRBJ2-1, with 8 bases lining up with TRBD2. CDR1 is KGHDR and CDR2 is SFDVKD in the germline V gene. The ends lost 5 bases at V and 8 bases at J; junction bases unmatched: 7. The CDR3 is made up of 14 amino acids. Here the CDR3 reads CATSVIGTRDEQFF. The CDR3 DNA reads TGTGCCACCAGTGTGATTGGGACTAGGGATGAGCAGTTCTTC.

The chain joins TRBV5-1 to TRBJ1-1; D might be TRBD1 (5 bases). The CDR3 is 17 amino acids. Deletions cut 4 bases from V and 7 bases from J, with 26 bases between. CDR1 SGHRS and CDR2 YFSETQ come from the germline V gene. As DNA, the CDR3 is TGCGCCAGCAGCCCACCGGGACTGGAGGGTTCATCAGTTGAAGCTTTCTTT. Protein: CASSPPGLEGSSVEAFF.

CDR3: CASSYGGRDGYTF. CDR3 DNA sequence: TGCGCCAGCAGCTACGGAGGGAGAGATGGCTACACCTTC. The rearrangement links TRBV5-1 to TRBJ1-2; D gene unclear. V lost 3 bases and J lost 6, with 12 bases in between. The CDR3 totals 13 residues. Germline V lookup: CDR1 SGHRS, CDR2 YFSETQ.